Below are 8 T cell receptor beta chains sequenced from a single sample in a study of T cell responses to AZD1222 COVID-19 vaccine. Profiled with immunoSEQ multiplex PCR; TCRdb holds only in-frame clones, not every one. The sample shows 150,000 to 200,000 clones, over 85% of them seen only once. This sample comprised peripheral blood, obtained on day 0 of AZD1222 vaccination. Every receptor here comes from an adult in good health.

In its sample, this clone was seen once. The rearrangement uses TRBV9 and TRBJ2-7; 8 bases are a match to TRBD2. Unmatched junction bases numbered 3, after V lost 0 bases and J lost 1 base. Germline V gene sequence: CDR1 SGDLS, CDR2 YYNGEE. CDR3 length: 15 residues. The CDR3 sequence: CASSVAPSGSYEQYF. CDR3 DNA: TGTGCCAGCAGCGTAGCTCCTAGCGGGTCCTACGAGCAGTACTTC.

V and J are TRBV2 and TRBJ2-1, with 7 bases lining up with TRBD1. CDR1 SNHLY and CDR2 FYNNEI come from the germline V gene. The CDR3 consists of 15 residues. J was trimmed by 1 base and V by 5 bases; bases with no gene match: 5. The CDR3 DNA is TGTGCCAGCAGTTGGGAGACAGGGTCCTACAATGAGCAGTTCTTC. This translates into CASSWETGSYNEQFF.

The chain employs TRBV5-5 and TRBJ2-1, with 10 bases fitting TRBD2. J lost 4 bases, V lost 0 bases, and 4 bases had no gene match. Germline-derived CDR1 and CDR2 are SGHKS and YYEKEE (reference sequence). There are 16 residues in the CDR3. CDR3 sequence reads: CASSLGGTSAYNEQFF. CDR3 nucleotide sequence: TGTGCCAGCAGCTTGGGCGGGACTAGCGCTTACAATGAGCAGTTCTTC.

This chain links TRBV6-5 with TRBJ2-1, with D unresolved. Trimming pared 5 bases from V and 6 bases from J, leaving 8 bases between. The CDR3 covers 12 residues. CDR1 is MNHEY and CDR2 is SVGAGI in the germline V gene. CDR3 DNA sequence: TGTGCCAGCAGTCCTTCCCTCAATGAGCAGTTCTTC. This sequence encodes CASSPSLNEQFF.

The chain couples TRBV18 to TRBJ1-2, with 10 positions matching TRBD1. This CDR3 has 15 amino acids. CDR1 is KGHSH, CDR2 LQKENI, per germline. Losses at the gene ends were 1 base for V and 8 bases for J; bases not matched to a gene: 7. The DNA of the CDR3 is TGTGCCAGCTCACCACAGACAGGGGGCGCGGGAGGCTACACCTTC. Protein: CASSPQTGGAGGYTF. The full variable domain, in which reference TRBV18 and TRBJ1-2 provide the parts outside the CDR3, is NAGVMQNPRHLVRRRGQEARLRCSPMKGHSHVYWYRQLPEEGLKFMVYLQKENIIDESGMPKERFSAEFPKEGPSILRIQQVVRGDSAAYFCASSPQTGGAGGYTFGSGTRLTVV.

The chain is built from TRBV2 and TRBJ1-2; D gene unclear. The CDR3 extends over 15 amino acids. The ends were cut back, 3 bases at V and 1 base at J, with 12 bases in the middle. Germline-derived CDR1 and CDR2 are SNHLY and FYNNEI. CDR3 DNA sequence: TGTGCCAGCAGTGAGGGTAGGCGGATTAACTATGGCTACACCTTC. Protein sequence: CASSEGRRINYGYTF.

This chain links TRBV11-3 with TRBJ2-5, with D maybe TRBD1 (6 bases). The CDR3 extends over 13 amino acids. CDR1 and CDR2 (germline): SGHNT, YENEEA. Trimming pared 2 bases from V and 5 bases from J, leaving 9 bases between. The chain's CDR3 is CASSLQRGETQYF. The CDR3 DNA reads TGTGCCAGCAGCTTACAAAGGGGGGAGACCCAGTACTTC.

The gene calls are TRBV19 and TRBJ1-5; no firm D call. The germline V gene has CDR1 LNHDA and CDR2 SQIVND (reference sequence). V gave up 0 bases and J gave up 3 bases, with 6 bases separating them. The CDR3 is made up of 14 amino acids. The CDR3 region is CASSIEQINQPQHF. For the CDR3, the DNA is TGTGCCAGTAGTATAGAGCAAATCAATCAGCCCCAGCATTTT. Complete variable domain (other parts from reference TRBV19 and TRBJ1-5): DGGITQSPKYLFRKEGQNVTLSCEQNLNHDAMYWYRQDPGQGLRLIYYSQIVNDFQKGDIAEGYSVSREKKESFPLTVTSAQKNPTAFYLCASSIEQINQPQHFGDGTRLSIL.